This TCR beta chain was recovered during a study of tumor-infiltrating lymphocytes in primary liver carcinoma. Whole-study results and caveats: Tumors carried a top-250-clone fraction significantly exceeding that of blood (p = 0.039). Lesser overlap characterized tumor-adjacent and tumor-blood pairs relative to tumor region pairs.

The authors took blood RNA from unsorted whole blood and also extracted germline DNA. A primer in the constant region served to generate TCR beta cDNA from about 480 ng of total RNA. Libraries covering TCR beta were generated through three nested multiplex PCR rounds (using a slightly modified ARM-PCR). TCRdb passed the multiplex PCR reads through MiXCR, listing each CDR3 protein once. The repertoire has about 210,000 distinct CDR3 sequences, around three fifths of them found once; the top ten carry 6% to 8.5%. This clonotype was seen only a few times. The antigen is undetermined. Sequenced sample: peripheral blood. This receptor was identified in a woman in her sixties with primary liver carcinoma and hepatitis B virus infection.

The CDR3 spells CATAGGAYEQYF. CDR3 bases: TGTGCCACCGCAGGGGGGGCTTACGAGCAGTACTTC. The V gene is TRBV10-3, the J gene TRBJ2-7; D possibly uses TRBD1 or TRBD2 (7 bases each). Per the germline V gene, CDR1 is ENHRY and CDR2 is SYGVKD. The V end lost 10 bases, the J end lost 4 bases, and 14 bases lay between the germline ends. The CDR3 totals 12 residues.